The TCR beta chain under discussion was sequenced for a study of blood T cell repertoires in COVID-19. Study-level information: From T cells, B-cell-depleted T cells, or PBMCs came the material, which was cDNA or gDNA.

The CDR3 is 15 residues long. V dropped 6 bases and J dropped 1; count of bases not matched to a gene: 7. The V gene's germline CDR1 is SNHLY and CDR2 FYNNEI. Per the authors' pipeline: Amplification from reference gene primers served as the basis for estimated nucleated cell counts. Assay used: immunoSEQ multiplex PCR; TCRdb lists only in-frame clones, some missing. The D gene and trimming were derived from the DNA, and the V and J assignments and clone size from that table. This table has roughly 260,000 clones, approximately 90% appearing once. Sequencing was carried out using peripheral blood. V usage is TRBV2 and J usage is TRBJ1-1, with 8 bases that match TRBD1. The TCR originated in a man aged 60 to 75 who had recovered from COVID-19. This CDR3 is CASRRADRENTEAFF. In nucleotides, the CDR3 is TGTGCCAGCAGGAGGGCGGACAGGGAGAACACTGAAGCTTTCTTT.